The 9 T cell receptor beta chains in this list originate from one sample, sequenced in a study of cytomegalovirus exposure and HLA in healthy donors. Sequencing used immunoSEQ multiplex PCR; TCRdb keeps in-frame clones, though not all of them. The table shows around 230,000 clones, with approximately 83% occurring only once. What was sequenced was PBMCs. The source of these receptors is a woman younger than 45 in good health and CMV-seropositive.

This clone was seen only a few times. The chain couples TRBV28 to TRBJ1-2; D gene ambiguous. The V and J ends lost 6 bases and 3 bases respectively, with 11 bases between them. This CDR3 comprises 13 residues. CDR1 is MDHEN, CDR2 SYDVKM, per germline. CDR3 coding DNA: TGTGCCAGCAGCCCGCTCGGGTACTATGGCTACACCTTC. This codes for CASSPLGYYGYTF.

This chain connects TRBV30 to TRBJ2-7; D is perhaps TRBD2 (6 bases). V gave up 8 bases and J gave up 0 bases, with 17 bases separating them. The germline V gene encodes CDR1 GTSNPN and CDR2 SVGIG (reference sequence). The CDR3 consists of 14 residues. The CDR3 here is CARERDGSSYEQYF. The CDR3 DNA sequence: TGTGCCCGGGAAAGGGACGGGAGCTCCTACGAGCAGTACTTC.

V gene TRBV18 combines with J gene TRBJ1-5; perhaps TRBD1 as D (5 bases). The V gene's germline CDR1 is KGHSH and CDR2 LQKENI. V lost 5 bases to trimming and J lost 0 bases, with 8 bases between them. The CDR3 is 14 residues long. The CDR3 reads CASSFRDSNQPQHF. The CDR3 nucleotides read TGTGCCAGCTCATTCAGGGATAGCAATCAGCCCCAGCATTTT.

The chain joins TRBV6-6 to TRBJ2-7; 12 bases fit TRBD1. CDR1 and CDR2 from the germline V gene are MNHNY and SVGAGI (reference sequence). Trimming at V came to 3 bases and at J to 3 bases, leaving 6 bases not matched to a gene. The CDR3 is 16 residues long. CDR3 residues: CASSYGGQGAVYEQYF. Written as DNA, the CDR3 is TGTGCCAGCAGTTATGGGGGACAGGGGGCTGTCTACGAGCAGTACTTC.

This chain uses TRBV27 with TRBJ2-7; 9 bases are shared with TRBD2. The CDR3 extends over 14 amino acids. Trimming removed 6 bases from V and 5 bases from J; junction bases left unmatched: 8. The V gene's germline CDR1 is MNHEY and CDR2 SMNVEV (reference sequence). In nucleotides, the CDR3 is TGTGCCAGCAGGGCCCTAGCGGGAAGTAACGAGCAGTACTTC. Protein product: CASRALAGSNEQYF.

This clone was recorded once. The chain has TRBV30 and TRBJ1-5, with TRBD1 as a possible D gene (6 bases). Per germline, CDR1 GTSNPN and CDR2 SVGIG (reference sequence). V was trimmed by 5 bases and J by 0 bases, leaving 14 bases between them. The CDR3 has 15 amino acids. This chain's CDR3 is CAWARDTDSNQPQHF. DNA for the CDR3: TGTGCCTGGGCGAGGGACACGGATAGCAATCAGCCCCAGCATTTT.

CDR3 residues: CASSRGTDTQYF. The CDR3 nucleotides read TGTGCCAGCAGCCGAGGCACAGATACGCAGTATTTT. V gene TRBV14 combines with J gene TRBJ2-3; D not certain. This CDR3 is 12 amino acids long. CDR1 and CDR2 (germline): SGHDN, FVKESK. V was trimmed by 4 bases and J by 1 base, leaving 3 bases between them.

V usage is TRBV29-1 and J usage is TRBJ2-3, with D perhaps matching TRBD1 (6 bases). The V end lost 3 bases, the J end lost 1 base, and 11 bases lay between the germline ends. The CDR3 has 14 residues. Germline lookup yields CDR1 SQVTM and CDR2 ANQGSEA. The chain's CDR3 is CSVDWGLGTDTQYF. The CDR3 DNA is TGCAGCGTTGACTGGGGGCTCGGCACAGATACGCAGTATTTT.

This chain joins TRBV5-1 and TRBJ1-3, with 7 bases identical to TRBD1. This CDR3 is built from 16 residues. Germline CDR1 SGHRS, CDR2 YFSETQ. V dropped 2 bases and J dropped 4; count of bases not matched to a gene: 9. CDR3 loop: CASSFGEQGSGNTIYF. The CDR3 nucleotides are TGCGCCAGCAGCTTTGGGGAACAGGGGTCCGGAAACACCATATATTTT.